This T cell receptor (beta chain) was found in a study of T cell repertoires in cytomegalovirus infection. For the study at large: Both a matching HLA type and CMV infection were indicated by public TCR beta signatures. Study-level results: There were carriers of CMV plus the relevant HLA, and cumulative public TCR beta family frequency identified them. HLA-C-restricted CMV clonotypes gave the most frequent clonotype in two of eight donors.

TCRdb reanalysed the reads using MiXCR and keeps one entry per CDR3 protein. The data hold 400,000 to 550,000 distinct CDR3 sequences, with 10% to 12% observed a single time. This clonotype was detected ten times or more. The antigen is not known. The length of the CDR3 is 16 residues. CDR1 and CDR2 from the germline V gene are SGHRS and YFSETQ. Trimming at V came to 0 bases and at J to 5 bases, leaving 8 bases not matched to a gene. This sequence was found in a human donor in good health (CMV status not recorded). Some clones in this sample may be carry-over from other donors' samples. The sequenced sample consisted of PBMCs. The rearrangement joins TRBV5-1 to TRBJ1-1; 9 bases agree with TRBD1. CDR3 protein: CASSLEGQGVGTEAFF. CDR3 in DNA: TGCGCCAGCAGCTTGGAGGGACAGGGAGTAGGGACTGAAGCTTTCTTT. Complete variable domain (other parts from reference TRBV5-1 and TRBJ1-1): KAGVTQTPRYLIKTRGQQVTLSCSPISGHRSVSWYQQTPGQGLQFLFEYFSETQRNKGNFPGRFSGRQFSNSRSEMNVSTLELGDSALYLCASSLEGQGVGTEAFFGQGTRLTVV.